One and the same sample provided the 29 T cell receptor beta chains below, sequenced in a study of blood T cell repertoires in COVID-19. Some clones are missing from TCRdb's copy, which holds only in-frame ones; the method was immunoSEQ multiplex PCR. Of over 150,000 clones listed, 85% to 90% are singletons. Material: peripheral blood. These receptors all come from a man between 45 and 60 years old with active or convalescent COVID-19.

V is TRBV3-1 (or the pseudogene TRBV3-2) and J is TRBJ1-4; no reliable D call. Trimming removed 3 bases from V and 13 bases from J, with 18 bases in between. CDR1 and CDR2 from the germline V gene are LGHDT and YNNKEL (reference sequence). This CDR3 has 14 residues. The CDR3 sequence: CASSHDKNPGRLFF. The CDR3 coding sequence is TGTGCCAGCAGCCATGACAAAAACCCCGGCCGACTGTTTTTT.

The DNA of the CDR3 is TGTGCCAGCAGCTGGGACAGGGGGCGCCACGCTTTCTTT. It encodes CASSWDRGRHAFF. This chain connects TRBV12-3 or TRBV12-4 to TRBJ1-1, with 12 positions matching TRBD1. The CDR3 has 13 residues. Trimming removed 6 bases from V and 11 bases from J; junction bases left unmatched: 7.

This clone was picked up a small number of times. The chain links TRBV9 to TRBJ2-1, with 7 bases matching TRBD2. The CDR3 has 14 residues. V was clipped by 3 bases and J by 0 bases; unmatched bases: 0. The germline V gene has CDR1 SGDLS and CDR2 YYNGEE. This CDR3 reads CASSASGSYNEQFF. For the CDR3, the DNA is TGTGCCAGCAGCGCTAGCGGCTCCTACAATGAGCAGTTCTTC.

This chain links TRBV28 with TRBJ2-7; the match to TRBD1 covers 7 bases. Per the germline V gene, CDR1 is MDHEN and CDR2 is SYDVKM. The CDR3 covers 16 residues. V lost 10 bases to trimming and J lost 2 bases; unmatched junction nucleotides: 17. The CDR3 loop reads CATLLSGQVPTYEQYF. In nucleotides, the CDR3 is TGTGCCACCCTCTTAAGTGGACAGGTGCCTACCTACGAGCAGTACTTC.

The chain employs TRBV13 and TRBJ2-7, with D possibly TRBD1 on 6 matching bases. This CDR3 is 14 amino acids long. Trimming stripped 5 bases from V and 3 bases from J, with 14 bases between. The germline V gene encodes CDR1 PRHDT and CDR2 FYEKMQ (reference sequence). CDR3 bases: TGTGCCAGCAGCAAAAGGACAGAAAACTACGAGCAGTACTTC. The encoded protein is CASSKRTENYEQYF.

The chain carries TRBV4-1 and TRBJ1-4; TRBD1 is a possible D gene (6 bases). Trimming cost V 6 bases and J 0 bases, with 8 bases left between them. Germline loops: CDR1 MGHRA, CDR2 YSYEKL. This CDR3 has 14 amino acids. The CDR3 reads CASRRQATNEKLFF. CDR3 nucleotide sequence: TGCGCCAGCAGACGACAGGCAACTAATGAAAAACTGTTTTTT.

In DNA, the CDR3 is TGTGCCACCAGTGGGAGACAGGGGGAGGAGAGCACAGATACGCAGTATTTT. It codes for CATSGRQGEESTDTQYF. This sequence joins TRBV24-1 and TRBJ2-3, with 9 positions matching TRBD1. CDR3 size: 17 residues. The germline gives CDR1 KGHDR, CDR2 SFDVKD. Losses at the gene ends were 5 bases for V and 0 bases for J; bases not matched to a gene: 8.

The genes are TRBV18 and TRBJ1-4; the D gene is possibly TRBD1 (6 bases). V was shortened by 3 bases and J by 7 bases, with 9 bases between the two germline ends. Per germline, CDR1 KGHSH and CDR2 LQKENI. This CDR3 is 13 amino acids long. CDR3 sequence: CASSPDRSEKLFF. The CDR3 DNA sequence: TGTGCCAGCTCACCGGACAGATCTGAAAAACTGTTTTTT. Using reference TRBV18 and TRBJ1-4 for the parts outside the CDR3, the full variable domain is NAGVMQNPRHLVRRRGQEARLRCSPMKGHSHVYWYRQLPEEGLKFMVYLQKENIIDESGMPKERFSAEFPKEGPSILRIQQVVRGDSAAYFCASSPDRSEKLFFGSGTQLSVL.

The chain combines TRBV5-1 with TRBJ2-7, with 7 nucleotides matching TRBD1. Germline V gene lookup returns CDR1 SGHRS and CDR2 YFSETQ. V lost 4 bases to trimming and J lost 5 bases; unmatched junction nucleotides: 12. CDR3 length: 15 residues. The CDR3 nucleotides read TGCGCCAGCAGCCCGGAAGGGGGCTCTCTGGACGAGCAGTACTTC. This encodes CASSPEGGSLDEQYF.

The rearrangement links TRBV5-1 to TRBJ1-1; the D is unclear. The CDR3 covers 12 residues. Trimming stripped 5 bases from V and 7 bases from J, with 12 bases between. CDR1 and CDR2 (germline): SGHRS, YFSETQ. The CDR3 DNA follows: TGCGCCAGCAGATCGACGGGGTTTGAAGCTTTCTTT. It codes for CASRSTGFEAFF.

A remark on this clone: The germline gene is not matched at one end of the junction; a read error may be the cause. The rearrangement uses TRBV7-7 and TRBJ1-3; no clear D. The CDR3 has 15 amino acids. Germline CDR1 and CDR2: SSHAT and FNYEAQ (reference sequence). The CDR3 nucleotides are TGTGCTAGCAGCTCCGAACGGGGCTCTGGAAACACCATATATTTT. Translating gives CASSSERGSGNTIYF.

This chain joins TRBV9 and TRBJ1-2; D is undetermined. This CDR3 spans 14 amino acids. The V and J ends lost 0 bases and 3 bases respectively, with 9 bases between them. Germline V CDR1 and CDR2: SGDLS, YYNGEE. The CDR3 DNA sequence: TGTGCCAGCAGCGTAGAGGAGGGATACTATGGCTACACCTTC. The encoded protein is CASSVEEGYYGYTF.

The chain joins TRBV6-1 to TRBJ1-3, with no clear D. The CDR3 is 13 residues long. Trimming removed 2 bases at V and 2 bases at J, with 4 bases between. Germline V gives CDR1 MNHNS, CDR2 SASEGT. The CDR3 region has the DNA TGTGCCAGCAGTGAACTCCCTGGAAACACCATATATTTT. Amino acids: CASSELPGNTIYF.

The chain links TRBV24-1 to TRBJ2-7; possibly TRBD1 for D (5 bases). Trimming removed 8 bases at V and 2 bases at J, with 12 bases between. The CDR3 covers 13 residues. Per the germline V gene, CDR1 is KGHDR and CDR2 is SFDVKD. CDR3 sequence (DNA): TGTGCCACCACTCGGACAAATACCTACGAGCAGTACTTC. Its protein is CATTRTNTYEQYF.

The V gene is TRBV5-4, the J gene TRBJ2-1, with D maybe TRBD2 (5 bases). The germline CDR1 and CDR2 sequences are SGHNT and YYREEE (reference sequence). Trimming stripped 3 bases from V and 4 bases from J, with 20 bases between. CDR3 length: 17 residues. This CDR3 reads CASSSRRLWEMYNEQFF. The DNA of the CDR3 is TGTGCCAGCAGCTCCCGCCGGTTATGGGAGATGTACAATGAGCAGTTCTTC.

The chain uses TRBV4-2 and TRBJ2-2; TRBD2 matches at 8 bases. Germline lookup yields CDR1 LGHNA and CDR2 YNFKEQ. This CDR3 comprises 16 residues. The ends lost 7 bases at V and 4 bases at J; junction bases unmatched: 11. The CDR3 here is CASTERAGESTGELFF. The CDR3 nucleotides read TGTGCCAGCACCGAGAGAGCGGGGGAAAGCACCGGGGAGCTGTTTTTT.

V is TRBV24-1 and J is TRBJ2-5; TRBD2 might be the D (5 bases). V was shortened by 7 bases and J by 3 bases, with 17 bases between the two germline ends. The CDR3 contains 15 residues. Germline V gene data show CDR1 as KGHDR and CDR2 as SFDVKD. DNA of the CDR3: TGTGCCACCAGCGGACCTCTCCCCGGGAAAGAGACCCAGTACTTC. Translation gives CATSGPLPGKETQYF.

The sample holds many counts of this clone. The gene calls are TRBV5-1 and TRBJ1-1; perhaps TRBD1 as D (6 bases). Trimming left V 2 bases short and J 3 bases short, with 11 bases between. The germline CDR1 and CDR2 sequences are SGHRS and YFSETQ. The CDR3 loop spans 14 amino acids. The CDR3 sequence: CASSLSQGYTEAFF. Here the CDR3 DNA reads TGCGCCAGCAGCTTATCCCAGGGGTACACTGAAGCTTTCTTT.

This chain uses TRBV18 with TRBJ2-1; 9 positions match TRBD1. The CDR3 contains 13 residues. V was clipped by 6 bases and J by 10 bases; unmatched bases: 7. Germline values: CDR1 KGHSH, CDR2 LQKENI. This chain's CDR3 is CASSQGQGEEQFF. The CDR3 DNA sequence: TGTGCCAGCTCGCAGGGACAGGGTGAAGAGCAGTTCTTC.

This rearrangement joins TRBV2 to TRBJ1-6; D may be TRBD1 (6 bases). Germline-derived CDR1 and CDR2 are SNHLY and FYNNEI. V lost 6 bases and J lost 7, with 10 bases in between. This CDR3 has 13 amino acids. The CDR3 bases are TGTGCCAGCAGCCAGGGGCGCAATTCACCCCTCCACTTT. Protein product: CASSQGRNSPLHF.

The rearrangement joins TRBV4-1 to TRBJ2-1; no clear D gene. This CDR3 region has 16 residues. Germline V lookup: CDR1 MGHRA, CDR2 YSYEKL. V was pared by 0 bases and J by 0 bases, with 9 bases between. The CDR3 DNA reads TGCGCCAGCAGCCAAGAAACGGTGAGCTCCTACAATGAGCAGTTCTTC. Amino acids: CASSQETVSSYNEQFF.

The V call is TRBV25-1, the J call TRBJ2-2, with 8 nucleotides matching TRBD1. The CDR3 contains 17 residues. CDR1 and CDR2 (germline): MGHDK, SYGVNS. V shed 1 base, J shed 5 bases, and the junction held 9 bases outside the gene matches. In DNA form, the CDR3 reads TGTGCCAGCAGTGAATCATCCGGACAGGGCGGTACCGGGGAGCTGTTTTTT. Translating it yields CASSESSGQGGTGELFF.

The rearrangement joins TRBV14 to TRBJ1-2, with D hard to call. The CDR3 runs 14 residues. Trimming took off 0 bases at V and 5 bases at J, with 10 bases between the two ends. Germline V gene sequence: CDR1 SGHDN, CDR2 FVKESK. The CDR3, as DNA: TGTGCCAGCAGCCAAGATCGGGCGGGGTATGGCTACACCTTC. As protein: CASSQDRAGYGYTF.

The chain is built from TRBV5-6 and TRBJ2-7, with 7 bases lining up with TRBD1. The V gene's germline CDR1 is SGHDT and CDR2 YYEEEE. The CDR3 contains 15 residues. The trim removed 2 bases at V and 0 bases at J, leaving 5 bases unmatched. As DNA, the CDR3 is TGTGCCAGCAGCTTACAGGGGACGGACTCCTACGAGCAGTACTTC. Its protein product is CASSLQGTDSYEQYF.

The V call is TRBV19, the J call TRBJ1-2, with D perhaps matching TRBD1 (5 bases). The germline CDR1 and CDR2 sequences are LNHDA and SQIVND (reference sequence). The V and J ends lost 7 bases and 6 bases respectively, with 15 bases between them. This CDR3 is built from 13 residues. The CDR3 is CASKWGGVDGYTF. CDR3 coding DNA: TGTGCCAGTAAATGGGGAGGGGTGGATGGCTACACCTTC.

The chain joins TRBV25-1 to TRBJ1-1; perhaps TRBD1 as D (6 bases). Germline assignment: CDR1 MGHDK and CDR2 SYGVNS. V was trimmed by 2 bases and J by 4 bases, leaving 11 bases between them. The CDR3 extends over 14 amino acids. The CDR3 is CASSERRGATEAFF. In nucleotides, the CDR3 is TGTGCCAGCAGTGAAAGGCGGGGGGCCACTGAAGCTTTCTTT.

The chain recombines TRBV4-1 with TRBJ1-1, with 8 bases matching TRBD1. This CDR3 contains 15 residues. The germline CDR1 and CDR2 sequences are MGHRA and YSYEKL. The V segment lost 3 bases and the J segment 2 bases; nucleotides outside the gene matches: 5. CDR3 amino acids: CASSHRQGLNTEAFF. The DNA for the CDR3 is TGCGCCAGCAGCCACCGACAGGGGTTAAACACTGAAGCTTTCTTT.

CDR3 in amino acids: CSVEGGTGGTADTQYF. DNA for the CDR3: TGCAGCGTTGAAGGAGGGACAGGGGGAACGGCAGATACGCAGTATTTT. The chain couples TRBV29-1 to TRBJ2-3; TRBD1 matches 11 bases. CDR1 and CDR2 (germline): SQVTM, ANQGSEA. J lost 4 bases, V lost 1 base, and 7 bases had no gene match. The CDR3 runs 16 residues.

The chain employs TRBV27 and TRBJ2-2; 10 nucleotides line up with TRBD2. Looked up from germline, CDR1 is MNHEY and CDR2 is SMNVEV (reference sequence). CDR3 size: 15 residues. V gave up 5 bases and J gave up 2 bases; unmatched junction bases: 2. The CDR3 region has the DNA TGTGCCAGCAGTGGGACTAGCGTAAACACCGGGGAGCTGTTTTTT. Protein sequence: CASSGTSVNTGELFF.